This T cell receptor (beta chain) was captured in a study of cytomegalovirus exposure and HLA in healthy donors. Study-wide results and caveats: Several V segments, TRBV6-2 and TRBV6-3 among them, could not be told apart and were dropped.

In regard to this clone: Its target is not known.

Germline V CDR1 and CDR2: ENHRY, SYGVKD. The CDR3 is made up of 14 amino acids. Trimming shortened V by 4 bases and J by 4 bases, and 13 bases separated the two germline ends. 13 Jbeta primers and 60 Vbeta primers were used for the PCR. Only in-frame clones appear in the TCRdb table, and some are missing; sequencing was by immunoSEQ multiplex PCR. The sample has about 130,000 clones; about 80% are singletons. This sequence joins TRBV10-3 and TRBJ1-2; tentatively, D is TRBD1 (6 bases). This clonotype was obtained from a man aged 25-45 years in good health and CMV-seropositive. Sequenced: PBMCs. Here the CDR3 reads CAISGQDSPYGYTF. CDR3 nucleotide sequence: TGTGCCATCAGTGGGCAGGACAGCCCCTATGGCTACACCTTC.